This T cell receptor (beta chain) was captured by sequencing in a study of molecular identifiers for immune sequencing clone quantification. Study results and limitations: Clones above 20 RNA copies held over 98% of effector molecules, under 1% in naive cells.

This clonotype came up a few times. Its specificity is not known. TCRdb fed the PCR reads into MiXCR, producing one record per CDR3 protein. The table includes 97,000 or so distinct CDR3 sequences, 20% to 25% detected once. Germline-derived CDR1 and CDR2 are MNHNY and SVGAGI (reference sequence). V lost 2 bases and J 5 bases, leaving 6 bases between the germline ends. The CDR3 sequence is 13 residues long. For naive CD8 T cells, sorting used the CD8+CD4-CCR7+CD45RA+ phenotype. Sample: naive CD8+ T cells from blood, with Jurkat cell RNA spiked in. Documented subset: FACS-sorted CD8+CD4-CCR7+CD45RA+ naive T cells. The rearrangement joins TRBV6-6 to TRBJ2-2, with D unresolved. The sequence was obtained from a human donor in good health. Some libraries in this study had Jurkat cell RNA spiked in. The CDR3 region is CASSYVGTGELFF. The DNA for the CDR3 is TGTGCCAGCAGTTACGTAGGGACCGGGGAGCTGTTTTTT.